This TCR beta chain was identified in a study of blood T cell repertoires in COVID-19. Study at large: Italy, Spain and the United States were the sources of the convalescent and acute COVID-19 samples. PBMCs, B-cell-depleted T cells, or T cells were the source of the cDNA or gDNA that made up the material.

CDR3 length: 12 amino acids. Per germline, CDR1 SEHNR and CDR2 FQNEAQ (reference sequence). V gave up 4 bases and J gave up 9 bases, with 12 bases separating them. In the original analysis: From reference gene primer amplification, estimates of nucleated cell counts were derived. The repertoire was sequenced with immunoSEQ multiplex PCR; TCRdb's copy has only in-frame clones and lacks some. V and J calls and clone size are those listed in that table; D and trimming were worked out from the DNA. The sample contains 250,000 to 300,000 clones, 90% to 95% of which appear only once. The chain combines TRBV7-9 with TRBJ1-1, with a tentative D call TRBD1 (5 bases). Material: PBMCs or T cells enriched from blood (not recorded which). The source is a human donor in a cohort exposed to, infected with or recovered from COVID-19 (not recorded which). The donor label of this sample is uncertain. The CDR3 DNA sequence: TGTGCCAGCAGCTGGGTCGACAGTAAAGCTTTCTTT. This sequence encodes CASSWVDSKAFF.